The sequence of this TCR beta chain was determined in a study of shared clonotypes between healthy human individuals. Findings and limits, study-wide: Larger estimated richness was generally seen in naive subsets than in memory subsets.

TCRdb's table, derived via immunoSEQ multiplex PCR, lists solely in-frame clones and lacks some. Of some 2,100,000 clones in the sample, more than 85% were seen once. V was cut by 4 bases and J by 2 bases, with 17 bases left in between. Germline V gene lookup returns CDR1 SGHDT and CDR2 YYEEEE. This CDR3 comprises 16 residues. CD8 cells classed as naive were CD45RO-negative and positively selected for CCR7, excluding terminally differentiated effector memory CD45RA+ cells. Notes on this clone: Its specificity is not known.

The receptor's source is a man aged 18-30 years in good health. Some clones in this sample may be carry-over from other donors' samples. Source material: naive CD8+ T cells from PBMCs. The gene calls are TRBV5-6 and TRBJ2-3, with D possibly matching TRBD1 (5 bases). The CDR3 here is CASSRQGHQLTDTQYF. DNA for the CDR3: TGTGCCAGCAGCCGTCAAGGACACCAGCTCACAGATACGCAGTATTTT.